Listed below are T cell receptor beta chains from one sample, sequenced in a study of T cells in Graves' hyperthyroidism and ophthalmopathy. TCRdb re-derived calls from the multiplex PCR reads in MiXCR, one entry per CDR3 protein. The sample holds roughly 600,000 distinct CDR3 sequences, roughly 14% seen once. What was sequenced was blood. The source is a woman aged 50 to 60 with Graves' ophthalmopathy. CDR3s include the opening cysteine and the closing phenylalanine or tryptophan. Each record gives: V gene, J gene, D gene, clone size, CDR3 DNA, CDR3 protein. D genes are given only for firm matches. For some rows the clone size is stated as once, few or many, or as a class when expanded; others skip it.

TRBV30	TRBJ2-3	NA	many	TGTGCCTGGAGTGTAGTCCAGCGCACAGATACGCAGTATTTT	CAWSVVQRTDTQYF
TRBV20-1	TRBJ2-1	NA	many	TGCAGTGCTAGAGATGTGGTAGCCATCGCCTACAATGAGCAGTTCTTC	CSARDVVAIAYNEQFF
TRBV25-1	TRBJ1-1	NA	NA	TGTGCCAGCGGCGCCTCATCACAGGGATACACTGAAGCTTTCTTT	CASGASSQGYTEAFF
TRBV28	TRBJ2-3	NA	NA	TGTGCCAGCAGTTTGATGGGAGGTCGGACCGGTACGCAGTATTTT	CASSLMGGRTGTQYF
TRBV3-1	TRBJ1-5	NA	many	TGTGCCAGCAGCCAAGATGGTGAGGGGACCTTCGGGCCCCAGCATTTT	CASSQDGEGTFGPQHF
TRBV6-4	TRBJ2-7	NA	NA	TGTGCCAGCAGAGACCGTAGGAAACGGGAGAGTAACGAGCAGTACTTC	CASRDRRKRESNEQYF
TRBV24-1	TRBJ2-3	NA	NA	TGTGCCACCAGTGATTTGGGGACAAGGGACACAGATACGCAGTATTTT	CATSDLGTRDTDTQYF
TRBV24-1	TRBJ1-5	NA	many	TGTGCCACCAGTGATTCGTCCATTGGGCAGCCCCAGCATTTT	CATSDSSIGQPQHF
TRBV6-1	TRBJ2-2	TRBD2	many	TGTGCCAGCAGCCGGAGGACTAGTAGCACCGGGGAGCTGTTTTTT	CASSRRTSSTGELFF
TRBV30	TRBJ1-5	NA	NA	TGTGCCTGGAGTGTATTAAGTAATCAGCCCCAGCATTTT	CAWSVLSNQPQHF
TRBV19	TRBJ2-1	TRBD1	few	TGTGCCAGTAGTATAGATCCGGGTAGGGGGCTGGTGTACAATGAGCAGTTCTTC	CASSIDPGRGLVYNEQFF
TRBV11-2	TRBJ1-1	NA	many	TGTGCCAGCTCGCCCACCTCCCGACCTTTCTTT	CASSPTSRPFF
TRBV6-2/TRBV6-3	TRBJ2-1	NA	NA	TGTGCCAGCACCGACGCGGTTTGGGAAAGCTCCTACAATGAGCAGTTCTTC	CASTDAVWESSYNEQFF
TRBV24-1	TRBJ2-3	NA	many	TGTGCCACCAGTACCCGGGCGAGAACAGATACGCAGTATTTT	CATSTRARTDTQYF
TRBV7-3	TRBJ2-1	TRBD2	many	TGTGCCAGCAGCTTTACTAGCGGGAGTATGGGTGAGCAGTTCTTC	CASSFTSGSMGEQFF
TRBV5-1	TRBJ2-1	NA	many	TGCGCCAGCAGCTACCAACGGGGCCCCTACAATGAGCAGTTCTTC	CASSYQRGPYNEQFF
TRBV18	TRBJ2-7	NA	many	TGTGCCAGCTCACCAATTCCGACAAAGACCTACGAGCAGTACTTC	CASSPIPTKTYEQYF
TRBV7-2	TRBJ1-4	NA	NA	TGTGCCAGCAGCACAAAGGCCGCAGATCTCAATGAAAAACTGTTTTTT	CASSTKAADLNEKLFF
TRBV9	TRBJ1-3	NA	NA	TGTGCCAGCAGCGAACTATCTGGAAACACCATATATTTT	CASSELSGNTIYF
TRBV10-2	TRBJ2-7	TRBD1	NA	TGCGCCAGCAGTTGGGACAGGGTAAATGTAAGGGAGCAGTACTTC	CASSWDRVNVREQYF
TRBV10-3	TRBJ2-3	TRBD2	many	TGTGCCATCAGTGAGTCGATTAGCGGGAGATCGGCAGATACGCAGTATTTT	CAISESISGRSADTQYF
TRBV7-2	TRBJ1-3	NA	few	TGTGCCAGCAGCAATACAGCAATCTCTGGAAACACCATATATTTT	CASSNTAISGNTIYF
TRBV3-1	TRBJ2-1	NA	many	TGTGCCAGCAGCCAATTTCTGAGAGATGAGCAGTTCTTC	CASSQFLRDEQFF
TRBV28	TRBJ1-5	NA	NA	TGTGCCAGCAGTTTGGGGACAAAGCATTTT	CASSLGTKHF
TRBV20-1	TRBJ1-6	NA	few	TGCAGTGCTAGAGAGAGAGCTTTCAATTCACCCCTCCACTTT	CSARERAFNSPLHF
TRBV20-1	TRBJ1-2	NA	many	TGCAGTGCGAAAGGGAATACCTATGGCTACACCTTC	CSAKGNTYGYTF
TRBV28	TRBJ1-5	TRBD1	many	TGTGCCAGCGAAGGACAGGGGGCGCGAAGCAATCAGCCCCAGCATTTT	CASEGQGARSNQPQHF
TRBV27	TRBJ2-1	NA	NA	TGTGCCAGCATAAAGCTAGGAAACAATGAGCAGTTCTTC	CASIKLGNNEQFF
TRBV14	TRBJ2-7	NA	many	TGTGCCAGCAGCCAAGGGGGCAGGGGCTACGAGCAGTACTTC	CASSQGGRGYEQYF
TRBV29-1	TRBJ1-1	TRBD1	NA	TGCAGCGCCCCGATTTCGACAGGGGGAGCCTACACTGAAGCTTTCTTT	CSAPISTGGAYTEAFF
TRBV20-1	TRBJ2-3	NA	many	TGCAGTGCTAGAGGGGGCGAAGATACGCAGTATTTT	CSARGGEDTQYF
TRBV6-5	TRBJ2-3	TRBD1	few	TGTGCCAGCAGTGACTCGGGACAGGGAACAGATACGCAGTATTTT	CASSDSGQGTDTQYF
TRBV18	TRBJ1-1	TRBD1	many	TGTGCCAGCTCTCCTCAACAGGGGACGAACACTGAAGCTTTCTTT	CASSPQQGTNTEAFF
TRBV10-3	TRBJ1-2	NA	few	TGTGCCATCAGTGAGGATCAGGGAAGGGACTATGGCTACACCTTC	CAISEDQGRDYGYTF
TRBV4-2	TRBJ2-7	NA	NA	TGTGCCAGCAGCCAAGAGGGTCAGGGGGGCGAGCAGTACTTC	CASSQEGQGGEQYF
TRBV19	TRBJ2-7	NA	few	TGTGCCAGTAGTGTCCTCGGACAGCAGAGCTCCTACGAGCAGTACTTC	CASSVLGQQSSYEQYF
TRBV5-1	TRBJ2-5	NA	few	TGCGCCAGCAGCTCCGGAGCAGCGTCCCAAGAGACCCAGTACTTC	CASSSGAASQETQYF
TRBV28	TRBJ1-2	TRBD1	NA	TGTGCCAGCAGTACCCTCCCCTCCCGGGACAGAGTCTATGGCTACACCTTC	CASSTLPSRDRVYGYTF
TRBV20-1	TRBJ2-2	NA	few	TGCAGTGCTAACCGGGACGGCAACACCGGGGAGCTGTTTTTT	CSANRDGNTGELFF
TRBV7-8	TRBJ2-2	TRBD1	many	TGTGCCAGCAGCGGGACAGACTTCACCGGGGAGCTGTTTTTT	CASSGTDFTGELFF
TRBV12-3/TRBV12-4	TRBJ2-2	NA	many	TGTGCCAGCAGTCAGGACAGCACCGGGGAGCTGTTTTTT	CASSQDSTGELFF